One sample yielded the 10 T cell receptor beta chains listed below, sequenced in a study of blood T cell repertoires in COVID-19. This table comes from immunoSEQ multiplex PCR, and its TCRdb copy is limited to in-frame clones, with some not included. Found here are hundreds of thousands of clones, 75% to 90% of them singletons; the top ten hold approximately 8.8%. Sequenced sample: PBMCs or T cells enriched from blood (not recorded which). The receptors shown here come from a woman in her forties who had recovered from COVID-19.

V is TRBV10-3 and J is TRBJ1-2; a possible D gene is TRBD1 (5 bases). This CDR3 region has 13 residues. V lost 0 bases and J lost 8, with 10 bases in between. Germline CDR1 reads ENHRY; CDR2 reads SYGVKD. The CDR3 region is CAISESRDDGYTF. The CDR3 region has the DNA TGTGCCATCAGTGAGTCCAGGGATGACGGCTACACCTTC.

The gene calls are TRBV28 and TRBJ1-4; D not resolved. V dropped 3 bases and J dropped 2 bases, with 16 bases sitting between them. This CDR3 contains 17 residues. CDR1 and CDR2 (germline): MDHEN, SYDVKM. This chain's CDR3 is CASSFYKTGGTNEKLFF. As DNA, the CDR3 is TGTGCCAGCAGTTTCTACAAAACGGGAGGGACTAATGAAAAACTGTTTTTT.

The J gene is TRBJ2-1, the V gene TRBV27; 7 bases fit TRBD2. This CDR3 is 15 amino acids long. The germline V gene encodes CDR1 MNHEY and CDR2 SMNVEV (reference sequence). The ends lost 6 bases at V and 1 base at J; junction bases unmatched: 6. CDR3 DNA: TGTGCCAGCAGCCTCGGACTAGGTTCCTACAATGAGCAGTTCTTC. Amino acids: CASSLGLGSYNEQFF.

This sequence joins TRBV2 and TRBJ2-7; D is unresolved. V was shortened by 6 bases and J by 0 bases, with 6 bases between the two germline ends. Germline V gene sequence: CDR1 SNHLY, CDR2 FYNNEI. The CDR3 covers 12 residues. CDR3 in amino acids: CASREISYEQYF. For the CDR3, the DNA is TGTGCCAGCAGAGAGATCTCCTACGAGCAGTACTTC. Full variable domain (missing parts from reference TRBV2 and TRBJ2-7): EPEVTQTPSHQVTQMGQEVILRCVPISNHLYFYWYRQILGQKVEFLVSFYNNEISEKSEIFDDQFSVERPDGSNFTLKIRSTKLEDSAMYFCASREISYEQYFGPGTRLTVT.

As to this clone: Other DNA sequences within the sample encode an identical CDR3. V is TRBV19 and J is TRBJ1-1, with a possible D match to TRBD1 (5 bases). Per the germline V gene, CDR1 is LNHDA and CDR2 is SQIVND (reference sequence). The CDR3 is 13 amino acids. V gave up 5 bases and J gave up 2 bases, with 9 bases separating them. This CDR3 is CASSETGNTEAFF. The CDR3 nucleotides are TGTGCCAGTAGTGAAACAGGAAACACTGAAGCTTTCTTT.

The chain uses TRBV18 and TRBJ1-1, with D perhaps matching TRBD1 (6 bases). Germline V gene sequence: CDR1 KGHSH, CDR2 LQKENI. V lost 3 bases and J 4 bases, leaving 18 bases between the germline ends. The CDR3 extends over 16 amino acids. In DNA form, the CDR3 reads TGTGCCAGCTCACCCTCCGGGGCCGAAGGGGGCACTGAAGCTTTCTTT. Encoded protein: CASSPSGAEGGTEAFF.

In DNA form, the CDR3 reads TGTGCCATCAGTCTTCGGACTAGCGGGGGGACTACCGGGGAGCTGTTTTTT. Translated: CAISLRTSGGTTGELFF. This chain joins TRBV10-3 and TRBJ2-2, with 14 bases fitting TRBD2. The V segment lost 5 bases and the J segment 5 bases; nucleotides outside the gene matches: 7. CDR3 length equals 17 residues. Germline assignment: CDR1 ENHRY and CDR2 SYGVKD.

The rearrangement uses TRBV4-2 and TRBJ2-5, with a weak D call TRBD2 (5 bases). CDR1 LGHNA and CDR2 YNFKEQ come from the germline V gene. CDR3 size: 14 residues. V lost 2 bases and J 3 bases, leaving 10 bases between the germline ends. The CDR3 protein is CASSQLQAEETQYF. The CDR3 DNA is TGTGCCAGCAGCCAATTGCAAGCGGAAGAGACCCAGTACTTC.

The genes are TRBV11-2 and TRBJ2-7, with TRBD1 matching 9 bases. V lost 5 bases and J lost 4; bases outside the gene matches: 6. The CDR3 has 14 residues. Germline V lookup: CDR1 SGHAT, CDR2 FQNNGV. The CDR3 sequence: CASSPTTGGYEQYF. The CDR3 DNA follows: TGTGCCAGCAGCCCCACGACAGGGGGGTACGAGCAGTACTTC.

The chain employs TRBV29-1 and TRBJ2-1; 8 bases match TRBD1. The CDR3 covers 17 residues. The ends lost 6 bases at V and 1 base at J; junction bases unmatched: 14. The germline V gene encodes CDR1 SQVTM and CDR2 ANQGSEA. CDR3 region: CSVDGQGGAKSYNEQFF. The CDR3 nucleotides are TGCAGCGTCGATGGACAGGGTGGGGCTAAATCCTACAATGAGCAGTTCTTC.